Detailed here is one TCR beta chain. Its antigen is unknown. The data derive from a study of post-analysis software for immune sequencing data. In the study overall: The disease courses covered relapsing-remitting, secondary progressive and progressive-relapsing multiple sclerosis.

Study findings and constraints: For normalized Chao1 diversity, multiple sclerosis patients scored significantly lower than controls did. Relative to controls, patients had several TRBV segments at higher frequency, with TRBV5-6, TRBV5-1 and TRBV20-1 among these. Pronounced co-clustering by F measure was evident among identically batched samples.

Trimming removed 0 bases from V and 8 bases from J; junction bases left unmatched: 6. Germline CDR1 is SGDLS and CDR2 is YYNGEE. The CDR3 length is 15 residues. Included in the TCR beta cDNA libraries were unique molecular identifiers. TCRdb reprocessed the PCR reads with MiXCR, giving one entry per CDR3 protein. This table has about 770,000 distinct CDR3 sequences, 40% to 55% appearing once. Sequencing used blood. This clonotype was sampled from a girl aged 10-17 years with multiple sclerosis. The chain uses TRBV9 and TRBJ2-1; 9 bases agree with TRBD2. The CDR3 reads CASSVAEREVDEQFF. The CDR3 DNA reads as TGTGCCAGCAGCGTAGCAGAGCGGGAGGTCGATGAGCAGTTCTTC.